Below, 9 T cell receptor beta chains from the same sample are listed, as sequenced in a study of cytomegalovirus exposure and HLA in healthy donors. Researchers ran the PCR with 60 Vbeta and 13 Jbeta primers. Measured with immunoSEQ multiplex PCR; TCRdb has only the in-frame clones, and not every one. The sample's table shows 75,000 to 95,000 clones. The material sequenced was PBMCs. The source is a girl under 18 in good health and CMV-seropositive.

The V and J genes are TRBV9 and TRBJ2-1; 7 bases line up with TRBD1. Germline V lookup: CDR1 SGDLS, CDR2 YYNGEE. V shed 3 bases and J 8 bases; nucleotides not matched to a gene: 2. The CDR3 has 12 amino acids. CDR3 protein: CASSGGGYEQFF. In DNA, the CDR3 is TGTGCCAGCAGCGGAGGGGGCTATGAGCAGTTCTTC.

This chain connects TRBV6-5 to TRBJ1-2; D unresolved. Between the trimmed V and J ends, which lost 6 bases and 7 bases, there was a span of 15 bases. CDR1 and CDR2 (germline): MNHEY, SVGAGI. The CDR3 consists of 13 residues. CDR3 sequence: CASSLDGEGGYTF. The CDR3 coding sequence is TGTGCCAGCAGCTTAGACGGGGAGGGTGGCTACACCTTC.

The chain couples TRBV5-4 to TRBJ1-1; D is uncertain. Germline V lookup: CDR1 SGHNT, CDR2 YYREEE (reference sequence). This CDR3 spans 14 amino acids. The V end lost 3 bases, the J end lost 1 base, and 10 bases lay between the germline ends. The DNA of the CDR3 is TGTGCCAGCAGCTCCGCACAGCCGAACACTGAAGCTTTCTTT. Amino acids: CASSSAQPNTEAFF.

This sequence joins TRBV7-9 and TRBJ1-5; TRBD1 is a possible D gene (6 bases). The CDR3 extends over 14 amino acids. The germline V and J ends were trimmed by 6 bases and 3 bases, with 12 bases remaining between them. Germline loops: CDR1 SEHNR, CDR2 FQNEAQ (reference sequence). In DNA, the CDR3 is TGTGCCAGCAGTCGGGACACTGCCAATCAGCCCCAGCATTTT. Residues: CASSRDTANQPQHF.

The chain joins TRBV5-1 to TRBJ2-5, with 10 positions matching TRBD2. The V segment lost 0 bases and the J segment 10 bases; nucleotides outside the gene matches: 6. CDR3 length: 14 amino acids. The germline CDR1 and CDR2 sequences are SGHRS and YFSETQ. CDR3: CASSLVTSGALQYF. CDR3 coding DNA: TGCGCCAGCAGCTTGGTCACTAGCGGGGCGCTCCAGTACTTC.

The rearrangement links TRBV4-1 to TRBJ1-2, with D perhaps TRBD1 (5 bases). The CDR3 length is 16 residues. V was shortened by 1 base and J by 4 bases, with 16 bases between the two germline ends. Germline assignment: CDR1 MGHRA and CDR2 YSYEKL. CDR3 in amino acids: CASSQVGSYRGYGYTF. The CDR3 bases are TGCGCCAGCAGCCAAGTAGGGTCTTATAGGGGCTATGGCTACACCTTC.

The chain carries TRBV7-3 and TRBJ2-3, with 8 bases aligning to TRBD2. CDR1 SGHTA and CDR2 FQGTGA come from the germline V gene. The CDR3 length is 15 residues. V trimming: 4 bases; J trimming: 4 bases; junction bases outside the gene matches: 7. The CDR3 DNA follows: TGTGCCAGCAGCTCCTCCGGGGGGGCTGCAGATACGCAGTATTTT. Translating it yields CASSSSGGAADTQYF.

V is TRBV2 and J is TRBJ1-2; D ambiguous. The germline gives CDR1 SNHLY, CDR2 FYNNEI. The CDR3 contains 12 residues. Trimming took 6 bases from V and 4 from J, leaving 9 bases between them. In nucleotides, the CDR3 is TGTGCCAGCAGCACAGCCTTCTATGGCTACACCTTC. It specifies CASSTAFYGYTF.

The CDR3 region has the DNA TGTGCCAGTAGTATAGCTTGGGACTACCAAGAGACCCAGTACTTC. The encoded protein is CASSIAWDYQETQYF. The chain carries TRBV19 and TRBJ2-5, with D maybe TRBD2 (6 bases). Germline V lookup: CDR1 LNHDA, CDR2 SQIVND (reference sequence). V dropped 1 base and J dropped 0 bases, with 9 bases sitting between them. The CDR3 is 15 amino acids. The full variable domain, with the rest looked up from reference TRBV19 and TRBJ2-5, is DGGITQSPKYLFRKEGQNVTLSCEQNLNHDAMYWYRQDPGQGLRLIYYSQIVNDFQKGDIAEGYSVSREKKESFPLTVTSAQKNPTAFYLCASSIAWDYQETQYFGPGTRLLVL.